The 23 T cell receptor beta chains given below trace back to one sample, sequenced in a study of response to subunit inactivated influenza vaccine. In TCRdb, the RT-PCR reads were re-called with MiXCR into one record per CDR3 protein. The sample includes hundreds of thousands of distinct CDR3 sequences, approximately 15% of them seen just once. The sequencing here drew on PBMCs from blood, taken around 14 days before vaccination. The receptors here all came from a man between 45 and 60 years old who received an inactivated influenza vaccine.

In this sample, this clonotype turned up many times. The chain employs TRBV12-3 or TRBV12-4 and TRBJ2-3; D remains ambiguous. V lost 1 base to trimming and J lost 2 bases, with 7 bases between them. The CDR3 spans 14 residues. CDR3 region: CASSLDGFTDTQYF. CDR3 sequence (DNA): TGTGCCAGCAGTTTAGACGGATTCACAGATACGCAGTATTTT.

The V gene is TRBV3-1, the J gene TRBJ2-1, with no clear D. The CDR3 has 14 amino acids. V dropped 0 bases and J dropped 10 bases, with 13 bases sitting between them. Germline-derived CDR1 and CDR2 are LGHDT and YNNKEL (reference sequence). CDR3: CASSQDLGRREQFF. The CDR3 bases are TGTGCCAGCAGCCAAGATCTTGGGCGCAGGGAGCAGTTCTTC.

This clonotype was seen only a few times. The chain employs TRBV2 and TRBJ1-1; D remains ambiguous. V gave up 2 bases and J gave up 3 bases, with 10 bases separating them. The CDR3 sequence is 14 residues long. In germline, CDR1 is SNHLY, CDR2 FYNNEI. The CDR3 reads CASSERVGDTEAFF. Here the CDR3 DNA reads TGTGCCAGCAGTGAAAGGGTTGGGGACACTGAAGCTTTCTTT.

This clonotype turned up a few times. J is TRBJ1-2 and V is TRBV6-1; D is unresolved. CDR3 length equals 14 residues. The V gene lost 5 bases and the J gene lost 0 bases, with 10 bases spanning the gap. The germline V gene has CDR1 MNHNS and CDR2 SASEGT. CDR3 sequence reads: CASSPRVSNYGYTF. CDR3 bases: TGTGCCAGCAGTCCCCGAGTTTCTAACTATGGCTACACCTTC.

The chain employs TRBV12-3 or TRBV12-4 and TRBJ2-3; TRBD1 or TRBD2 may be the D gene (5 bases each). V lost 3 bases, J lost 2 bases, and 9 bases lay in between. The CDR3 extends over 14 amino acids. The CDR3 DNA reads as TGTGCCAGCAGTTTCACGGGGCCCACAGATACGCAGTATTTT. This sequence encodes CASSFTGPTDTQYF.

Only a few counts were recorded for this clonotype. This chain connects TRBV29-1 to TRBJ2-1, with 9 bases lining up with TRBD2. This CDR3 region has 17 residues. The V and J ends lost 4 bases and 5 bases, in that order; junction bases with no gene match: 15. Germline CDR1 SQVTM, CDR2 ANQGSEA. CDR3: CSVGFGGGAIQNNEQFF. CDR3 in DNA: TGCAGCGTTGGATTCGGCGGGGGGGCGATACAAAACAATGAGCAGTTCTTC.

J is TRBJ1-2 and V is TRBV6-1, with 10 bases that match TRBD1. V lost 6 bases to trimming and J lost 2 bases; unmatched junction nucleotides: 6. CDR3 size: 15 residues. Per germline, CDR1 MNHNS and CDR2 SASEGT. CDR3 sequence reads: CASSASDRGNYGYTF. In nucleotides, the CDR3 is TGTGCCAGCAGCGCCTCGGACAGGGGGAACTATGGCTACACCTTC.

This clonotype was counted ten times or more. V is TRBV2 and J is TRBJ2-5; 9 positions match TRBD1. Per germline, CDR1 SNHLY and CDR2 FYNNEI. Trimming took 8 bases from V and 1 from J; bases not matched to a gene: 5. The CDR3 extends over 14 amino acids. CDR3 nucleotides: TGTGCCAGCCTCAGGACAGGGGTCCAAGAGACCCAGTACTTC. Its protein product is CASLRTGVQETQYF. The complete variable domain, with remaining parts taken from reference TRBV2 and TRBJ2-5, reads EPEVTQTPSHQVTQMGQEVILRCVPISNHLYFYWYRQILGQKVEFLVSFYNNEISEKSEIFDDQFSVERPDGSNFTLKIRSTKLEDSAMYFCASLRTGVQETQYFGPGTRLLVL.

This clonotype occurred a few times. The chain has TRBV7-2 and TRBJ2-1, with D unclear. Germline V gives CDR1 SGHTA, CDR2 FQGNSA. Trimming removed 2 bases at V and 6 bases at J, with 11 bases between. The CDR3 contains 14 residues. The CDR3 region has the DNA TGTGCCAGCAGCTTACTAAGGATTTCCAATGAGCAGTTCTTC. Protein: CASSLLRISNEQFF.

This clonotype has a handful of counts. This chain joins TRBV7-3 and TRBJ2-7, with D tentatively TRBD1 (6 bases). The CDR3 contains 15 residues. Germline V gene data show CDR1 as SGHTA and CDR2 as FQGTGA. Trimming removed 0 bases at V and 11 bases at J, with 20 bases between. CDR3 sequence: CASSLTPGQTSTKYF. The CDR3 coding sequence is TGTGCCAGCAGCTTAACGCCCGGACAGACCAGCACTAAGTACTTC. Using reference TRBV7-3 and TRBJ2-7 for the parts outside the CDR3, the full variable domain is GAGVSQTPSNKVTEKGKYVELRCDPISGHTALYWYRQSLGQGPEFLIYFQGTGAADDSGLPNDRFFAVRPEGSVSTLKIQRTERGDSAVYLCASSLTPGQTSTKYFGPGTRLTVT.

There are a few counts of this clonotype. This chain joins TRBV20-1 and TRBJ2-3, with 11 bases fitting TRBD2. Trimming cost V 6 bases and J 1 base; bases outside gene matches: 3. Per the germline V gene, CDR1 is DFQATT and CDR2 is SNEGSKA (reference sequence). The length of the CDR3 is 14 residues. CDR3 nucleotide sequence: TGCAGTGCCAAGACTAGCGGGGGCACAGATACGCAGTATTTT. This sequence encodes CSAKTSGGTDTQYF.

There are a few counts of this clonotype. The rearrangement uses TRBV12-3 or TRBV12-4 and TRBJ1-2; no clear D gene. The CDR3 is made up of 12 amino acids. The V end was cut by 4 bases, the J end by 7 bases, with 10 bases between. The CDR3 coding sequence is TGTGCCAGCAGTTCTCGTTGGGGTGGCTACACCTTC. It encodes CASSSRWGGYTF.

CDR3 nucleotide sequence: TGCAGTGCTAGAAGACAGGGGTTTGTACGGGAGGGCCATCTAGAGACCCAGTACTTC. This encodes CSARRQGFVREGHLETQYF. This chain uses TRBV20-1 with TRBJ2-5; D is possibly TRBD1 or TRBD2 (8 bases each). Germline-derived CDR1 and CDR2 are DFQATT and SNEGSKA (reference sequence). The CDR3 extends over 19 amino acids. Trimming took 2 bases from V and 4 from J, leaving 29 bases between them.

This chain links TRBV11-2 with TRBJ2-5; TRBD2 matches 14 bases. This CDR3 has 16 residues. Germline V CDR1 and CDR2: SGHAT, FQNNGV. Trimming took 6 bases from V and 6 from J; bases not matched to a gene: 9. CDR3 DNA sequence: TGTGCCAGCAGTCGGCTGACTAGCGGGGGGGGGCAGACCCAGTACTTC. Protein sequence: CASSRLTSGGGQTQYF.

The genes are TRBV7-9 and TRBJ2-3, with TRBD2 matching 9 bases. The germline V gene encodes CDR1 SEHNR and CDR2 FQNEAQ (reference sequence). This CDR3 contains 15 residues. Losses at the gene ends were 5 bases for V and 4 bases for J; bases not matched to a gene: 7. CDR3 in DNA: TGTGCCAGCAGCCAGGGACTAGCCGCCCCAGATACGCAGTATTTT. Its protein product is CASSQGLAAPDTQYF.

The chain combines TRBV4-3 with TRBJ2-4; D gene ambiguous. The ends were cut back, 1 base at V and 5 bases at J, with 15 bases in the middle. In germline, CDR1 is LGHNA, CDR2 YSLEER. The CDR3 is 16 amino acids. This CDR3 reads CASSQGFTPGENIQYF. CDR3 nucleotide sequence: TGCGCCAGCAGCCAAGGGTTTACTCCCGGTGAAAACATTCAGTACTTC.

The chain joins TRBV12-3 or TRBV12-4 to TRBJ2-2; D is unresolved. The CDR3 length is 15 residues. V gave up 4 bases and J gave up 5 bases, with 14 bases separating them. The CDR3 reads CASSSRPGWTGELFF. In nucleotides, the CDR3 is TGTGCCAGCAGTTCCCGCCCAGGTTGGACCGGGGAGCTGTTTTTT.

A few counts support this clonotype. The chain carries TRBV5-1 and TRBJ2-1; TRBD1 matches 8 bases. CDR3 length: 15 amino acids. The V segment lost 2 bases and the J segment 4 bases; nucleotides outside the gene matches: 5. CDR1 SGHRS and CDR2 YFSETQ come from the germline V gene. The CDR3 bases are TGCGCCAGCAGCTTTAGGGGACAGGAATACAATGAGCAGTTCTTC. Protein: CASSFRGQEYNEQFF.

Only a few counts were recorded for this clonotype. This chain uses TRBV10-3 with TRBJ2-3; 7 nucleotides line up with TRBD1. V gave up 4 bases and J gave up 2 bases; unmatched junction bases: 6. Germline V lookup: CDR1 ENHRY, CDR2 SYGVKD. This CDR3 spans 15 amino acids. The CDR3 sequence: CAISAGQVNTDTQYF. Written as DNA, the CDR3 is TGTGCCATCAGTGCCGGACAGGTCAACACAGATACGCAGTATTTT.

There are a few counts of this clonotype. The V and J genes are TRBV15 and TRBJ1-5; D gene ambiguous. Trimming pared 8 bases from V and 6 bases from J, leaving 14 bases between. CDR3 length: 13 amino acids. Per the germline V gene, CDR1 is LNHNV and CDR2 is YYDKDF (reference sequence). DNA of the CDR3: TGTGCCACCGCATACAGTGGAGGTCAGCCCCAGCATTTT. Translation: CATAYSGGQPQHF.

The chain uses TRBV5-1 and TRBJ1-1; D is unresolved. There are 15 residues in the CDR3. Per the germline V gene, CDR1 is SGHRS and CDR2 is YFSETQ. Trimming cost V 4 bases and J 0 bases, with 13 bases left between them. This CDR3 reads CASSPAPNMNTEAFF. In DNA, the CDR3 is TGCGCCAGCAGCCCAGCCCCGAATATGAACACTGAAGCTTTCTTT.

Only one count was recorded for this clonotype. The chain employs TRBV20-1 and TRBJ1-1; tentative D call: TRBD1 (5 bases). The germline CDR1 and CDR2 sequences are DFQATT and SNEGSKA (reference sequence). V lost 5 bases, J lost 0 bases, and 13 bases lay in between. This CDR3 is built from 14 residues. This CDR3 reads CSARKQVMNTEAFF. In DNA, the CDR3 is TGCAGTGCTCGCAAACAGGTTATGAACACTGAAGCTTTCTTT.

The chain combines TRBV2 with TRBJ2-1; 9 bases fit TRBD2. This CDR3 region has 15 residues. V shed 8 bases, J shed 5 bases, and the junction held 10 bases outside the gene matches. CDR1 SNHLY and CDR2 FYNNEI come from the germline V gene. In nucleotides, the CDR3 is TGTGCCAGCTTGTTCAGCGGGGGGTCGCACAATGAGCAGTTCTTC. Its protein product is CASLFSGGSHNEQFF.